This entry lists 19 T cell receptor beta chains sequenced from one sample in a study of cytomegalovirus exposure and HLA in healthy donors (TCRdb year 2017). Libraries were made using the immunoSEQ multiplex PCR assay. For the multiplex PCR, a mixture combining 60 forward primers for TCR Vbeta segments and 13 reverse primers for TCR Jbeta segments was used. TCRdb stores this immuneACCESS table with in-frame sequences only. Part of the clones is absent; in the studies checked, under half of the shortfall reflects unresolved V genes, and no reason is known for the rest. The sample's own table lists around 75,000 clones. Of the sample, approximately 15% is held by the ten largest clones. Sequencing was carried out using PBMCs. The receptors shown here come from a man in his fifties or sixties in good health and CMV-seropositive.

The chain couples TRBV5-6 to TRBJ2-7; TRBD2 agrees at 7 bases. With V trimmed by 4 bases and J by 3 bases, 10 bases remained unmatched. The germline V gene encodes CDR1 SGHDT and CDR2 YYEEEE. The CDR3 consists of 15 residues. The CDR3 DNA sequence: TGTGCCAGCAGCCCGTACGCGGGGGACGTCTACGAGCAGTACTTC. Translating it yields CASSPYAGDVYEQYF. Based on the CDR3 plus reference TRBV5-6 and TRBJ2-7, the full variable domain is DAGVTQSPTHLIKTRGQQVTLRCSPKSGHDTVSWYQQALGQGPQFIFQYYEEEERQRGNFPDRFSGHQFPNYSSELNVNALLLGDSALYLCASSPYAGDVYEQYFGPGTRLTVT.

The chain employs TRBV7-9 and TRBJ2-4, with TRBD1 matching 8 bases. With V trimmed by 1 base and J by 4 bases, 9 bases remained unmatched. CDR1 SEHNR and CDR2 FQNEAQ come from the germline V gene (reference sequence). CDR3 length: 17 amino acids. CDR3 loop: CASSLEDRVRPKNIQYF. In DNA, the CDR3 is TGTGCCAGCAGCTTAGAGGACAGGGTTAGACCTAAAAACATTCAGTACTTC.

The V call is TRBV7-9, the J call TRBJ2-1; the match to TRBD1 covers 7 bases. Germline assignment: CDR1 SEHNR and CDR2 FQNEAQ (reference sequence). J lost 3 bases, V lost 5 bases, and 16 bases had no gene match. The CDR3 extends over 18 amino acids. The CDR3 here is CASSAQTGRVTYYNEQFF. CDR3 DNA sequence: TGTGCCAGCAGCGCTCAGACAGGGCGGGTCACCTACTACAATGAGCAGTTCTTC.

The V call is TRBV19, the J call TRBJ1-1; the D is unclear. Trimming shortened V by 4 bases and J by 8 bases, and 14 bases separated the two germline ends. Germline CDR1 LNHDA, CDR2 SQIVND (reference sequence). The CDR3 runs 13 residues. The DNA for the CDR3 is TGTGCCAGTAGTACCTCGGTGGGAGGCGAAGCTTTCTTT. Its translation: CASSTSVGGEAFF.

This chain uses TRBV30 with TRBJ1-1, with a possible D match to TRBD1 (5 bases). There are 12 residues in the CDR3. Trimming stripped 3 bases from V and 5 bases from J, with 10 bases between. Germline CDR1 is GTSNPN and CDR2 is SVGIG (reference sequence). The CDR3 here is CAWRLGGTEAFF. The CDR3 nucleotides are TGTGCCTGGAGATTGGGGGGGACTGAAGCTTTCTTT.

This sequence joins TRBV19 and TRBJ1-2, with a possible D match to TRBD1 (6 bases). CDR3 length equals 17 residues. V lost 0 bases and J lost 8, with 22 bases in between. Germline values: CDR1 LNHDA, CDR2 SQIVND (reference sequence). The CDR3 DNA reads TGTGCCAGTAGTATAGACGCCCCGGCGAGTAGGGGGAGCGGCTACACCTTC. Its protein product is CASSIDAPASRGSGYTF.

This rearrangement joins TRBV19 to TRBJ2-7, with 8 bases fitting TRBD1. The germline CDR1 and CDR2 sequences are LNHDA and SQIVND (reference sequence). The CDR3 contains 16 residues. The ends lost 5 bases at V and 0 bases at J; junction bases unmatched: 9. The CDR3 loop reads CASSPKTGGPSYEQYF. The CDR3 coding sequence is TGTGCCAGTAGTCCAAAAACAGGGGGTCCCTCCTACGAGCAGTACTTC.

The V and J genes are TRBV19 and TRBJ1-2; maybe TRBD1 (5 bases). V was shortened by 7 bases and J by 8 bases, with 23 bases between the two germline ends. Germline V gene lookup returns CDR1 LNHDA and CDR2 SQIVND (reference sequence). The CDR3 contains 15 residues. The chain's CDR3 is CASNLGHGVKGGYTF. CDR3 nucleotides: TGTGCCAGTAACTTGGGGCATGGGGTCAAAGGCGGCTACACCTTC.

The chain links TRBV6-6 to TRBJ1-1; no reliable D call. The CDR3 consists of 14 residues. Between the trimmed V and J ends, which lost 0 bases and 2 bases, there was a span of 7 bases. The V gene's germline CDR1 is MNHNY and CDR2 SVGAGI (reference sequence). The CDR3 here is CASSYSRSNTEAFF. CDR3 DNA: TGTGCCAGCAGTTACTCGAGATCCAACACTGAAGCTTTCTTT.

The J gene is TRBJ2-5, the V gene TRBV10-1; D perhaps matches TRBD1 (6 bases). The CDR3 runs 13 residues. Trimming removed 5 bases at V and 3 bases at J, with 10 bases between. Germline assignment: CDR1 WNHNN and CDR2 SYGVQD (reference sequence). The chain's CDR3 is CASSRDTEETQYF. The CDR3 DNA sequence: TGCGCCAGCAGTCGGGACACCGAAGAGACCCAGTACTTC.

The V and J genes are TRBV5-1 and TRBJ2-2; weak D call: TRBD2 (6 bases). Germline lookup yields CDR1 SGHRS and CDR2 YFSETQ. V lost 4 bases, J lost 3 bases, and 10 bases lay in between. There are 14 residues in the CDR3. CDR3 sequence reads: CASSHGGDTGELFF. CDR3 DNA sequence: TGCGCCAGCAGCCACGGAGGGGACACCGGGGAGCTGTTTTTT.

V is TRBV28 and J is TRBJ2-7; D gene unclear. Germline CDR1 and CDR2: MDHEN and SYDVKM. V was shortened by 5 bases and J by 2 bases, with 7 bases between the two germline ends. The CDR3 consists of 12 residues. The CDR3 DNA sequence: TGTGCCAGCAGTGGAGCTACCTACGAGCAGTACTTC. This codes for CASSGATYEQYF.

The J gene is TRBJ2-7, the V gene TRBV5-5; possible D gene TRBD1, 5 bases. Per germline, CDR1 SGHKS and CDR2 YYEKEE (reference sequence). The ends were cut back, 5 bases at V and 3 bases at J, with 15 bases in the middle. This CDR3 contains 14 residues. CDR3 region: CASSYSDRLYEQYF. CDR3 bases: TGTGCCAGCAGTTACTCCGACAGACTCTACGAGCAGTACTTC.

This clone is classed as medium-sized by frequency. CDR3 in amino acids: CASSDGTGGTEAFF. CDR3 bases: TGTGCCAGCAGTGACGGGACAGGGGGCACTGAAGCTTTCTTT. The V and J genes are TRBV6-4 and TRBJ1-1; 11 nucleotides align to TRBD1. The V and J ends lost 2 bases and 4 bases, in that order; junction bases with no gene match: 0. This CDR3 has 14 amino acids. Germline lookup yields CDR1 MRHNA and CDR2 SNTAGT.

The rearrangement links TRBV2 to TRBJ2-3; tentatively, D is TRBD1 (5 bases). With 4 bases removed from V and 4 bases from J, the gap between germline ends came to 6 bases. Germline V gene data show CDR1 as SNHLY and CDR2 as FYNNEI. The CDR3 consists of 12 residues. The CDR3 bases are TGTGCCAGCAGTGCAGGGCCAGATACGCAGTATTTT. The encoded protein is CASSAGPDTQYF. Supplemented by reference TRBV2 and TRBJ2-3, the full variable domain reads EPEVTQTPSHQVTQMGQEVILRCVPISNHLYFYWYRQILGQKVEFLVSFYNNEISEKSEIFDDQFSVERPDGSNFTLKIRSTKLEDSAMYFCASSAGPDTQYFGPGTRLTVL.

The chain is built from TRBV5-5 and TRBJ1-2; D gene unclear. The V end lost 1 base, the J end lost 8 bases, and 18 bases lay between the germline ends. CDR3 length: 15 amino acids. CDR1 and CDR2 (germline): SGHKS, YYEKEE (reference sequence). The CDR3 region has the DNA TGTGCCAGCAGCTTGCTTCTCGCTCTCTCGGGAGGCTACACCTTC. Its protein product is CASSLLLALSGGYTF.

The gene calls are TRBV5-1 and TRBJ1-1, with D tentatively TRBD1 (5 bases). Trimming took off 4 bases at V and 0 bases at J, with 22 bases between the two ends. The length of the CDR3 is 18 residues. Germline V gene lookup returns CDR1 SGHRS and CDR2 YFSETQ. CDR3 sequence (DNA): TGCGCCAGCAGCCAGGCGGGGGGGAGCCTACTAGTGAACACTGAAGCTTTCTTT. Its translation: CASSQAGGSLLVNTEAFF.

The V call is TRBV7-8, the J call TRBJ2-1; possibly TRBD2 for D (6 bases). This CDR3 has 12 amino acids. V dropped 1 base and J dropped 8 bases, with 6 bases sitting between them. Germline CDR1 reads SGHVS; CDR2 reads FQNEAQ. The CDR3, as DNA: TGTGCCAGCAGCTTAGGGGGGGATGAGCAGTTCTTC. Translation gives CASSLGGDEQFF.

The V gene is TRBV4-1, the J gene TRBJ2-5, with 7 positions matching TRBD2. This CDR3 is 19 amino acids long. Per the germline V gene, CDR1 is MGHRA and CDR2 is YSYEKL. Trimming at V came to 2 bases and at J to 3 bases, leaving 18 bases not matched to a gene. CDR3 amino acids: CASSQHEGRAAHKEETQYF. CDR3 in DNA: TGCGCCAGCAGCCAACATGAAGGGAGGGCGGCGCACAAAGAAGAGACCCAGTACTTC.